This T cell receptor (beta chain) was obtained from a study of T cells in Graves' hyperthyroidism and ophthalmopathy. Points from the study as a whole: Blood held most thyroid clonotypes expanded above 0.001 frequency.

This clonotype was counted ten times or more. As yet, its antigen is unknown. Regions amplified from RNA transcripts were the TCR beta CDR3 regions. HTBI primers were the set used in a first-round RT-PCR of the TCR CDR3. TCRdb re-derived calls from the multiplex PCR reads in MiXCR, one entry per CDR3 protein. Altogether under 550,000 distinct CDR3 sequences are present, approximately 13% being singletons, with the ten largest covering 5% to 6%. V lost 6 bases and J 2 bases, leaving 11 bases between the germline ends. The CDR3 contains 13 residues. Germline CDR1 and CDR2: SNHLY and FYNNEI. Participants, patients aged 18 to 65, had newly diagnosed hyperthyroidism with a duration under 2 months.

The sample was blood. This sequence originates from a woman between 18 and 29 years old with Graves' hyperthyroidism. This chain connects TRBV2 to TRBJ2-7, with D tentatively TRBD1 (5 bases). CDR3 region: CASRQEVTYEQYF. Written as DNA, the CDR3 is TGTGCCAGCAGACAGGAAGTGACCTACGAGCAGTACTTC.